The source of this T cell receptor (beta chain) is a study of identical twins. TCRdb reprocessed the 5' RACE reads with MiXCR, giving one entry per CDR3 protein. Of about 660,000 distinct CDR3 sequences listed, more than 6.5% are singletons. Findings of the study overall: Clonotypes of the beta chain that were abundant in cord blood carried fewer insertions (memory repertoires showed none).

Losses at the gene ends were 6 bases for V and 13 bases for J; bases not matched to a gene: 26. Germline values: CDR1 DFQATT, CDR2 SNEGSKA (reference sequence). CDR3 length: 17 residues. With regard to this clonotype: Antigen unknown.

These data also featured in a second study, about yellow fever vaccine responses in identical twins. From that paper: A vaccine T cell response that seemed partly convergent and partly personalized was reported in twins.

Sequenced input: PBMCs. This clonotype was obtained from a woman between 18 and 29 years old in good health. The rearrangement joins TRBV20-1 to TRBJ2-1, with 8 nucleotides matching TRBD2. The CDR3 nucleotides are TGCAGTGCCGTAAATCGGAGAGGTTCCGGGGGGGCCCTATCTCAGTTCTTC. Its protein product is CSAVNRRGSGGALSQFF.